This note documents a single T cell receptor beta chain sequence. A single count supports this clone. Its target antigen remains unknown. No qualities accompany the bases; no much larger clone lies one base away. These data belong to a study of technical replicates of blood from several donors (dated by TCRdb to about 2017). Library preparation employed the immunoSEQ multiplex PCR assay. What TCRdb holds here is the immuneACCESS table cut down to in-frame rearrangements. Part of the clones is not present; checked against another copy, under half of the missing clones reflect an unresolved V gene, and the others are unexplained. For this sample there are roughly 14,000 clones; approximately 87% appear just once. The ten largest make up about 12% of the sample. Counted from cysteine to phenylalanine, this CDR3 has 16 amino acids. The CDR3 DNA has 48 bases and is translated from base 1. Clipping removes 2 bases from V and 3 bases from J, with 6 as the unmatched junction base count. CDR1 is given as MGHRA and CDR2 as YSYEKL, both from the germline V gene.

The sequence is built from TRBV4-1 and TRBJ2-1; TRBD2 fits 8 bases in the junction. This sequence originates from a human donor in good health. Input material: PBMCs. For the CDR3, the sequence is CASSQSLAEHYNEQFF. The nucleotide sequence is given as TGCGCCAGCAGCCAATCACTAGCGGAACACTACAATGAGCAGTTCTTC.